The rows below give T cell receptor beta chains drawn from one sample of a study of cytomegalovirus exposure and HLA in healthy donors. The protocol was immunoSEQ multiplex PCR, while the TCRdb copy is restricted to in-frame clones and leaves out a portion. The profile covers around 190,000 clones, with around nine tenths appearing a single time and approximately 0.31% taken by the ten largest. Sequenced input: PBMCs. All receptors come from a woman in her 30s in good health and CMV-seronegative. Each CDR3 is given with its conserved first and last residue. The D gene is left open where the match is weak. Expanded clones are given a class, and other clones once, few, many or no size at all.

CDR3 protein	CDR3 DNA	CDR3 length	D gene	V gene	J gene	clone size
CATLDSSGANVLTF	TGTGCCACGTTGGACAGCTCTGGGGCCAACGTCCTGACTTTC	14	-	TRBV19	TRBJ2-6	-
CASSWLAVPGRNEQFF	TGTGCCAGCAGCTGGCTAGCGGTCCCGGGAAGGAATGAGCAGTTCTTC	16	TRBD2	TRBV7-9	TRBJ2-1	-
CASSLADTDTQYF	TGTGCCAGCAGTTTGGCCGACACAGATACGCAGTATTTT	13	-	TRBV27	TRBJ2-3	once
CAISASTSGTNTGELFF	TGTGCCATCAGTGCATCCACTAGCGGGACGAACACCGGGGAGCTGTTTTTT	17	TRBD2	TRBV10-3	TRBJ2-2	-
CASSLFFLRGTGGGEQFF	TGTGCCAGCAGTTTATTTTTCCTCCGCGGGACAGGGGGGGGTGAGCAGTTCTTC	18	TRBD1	TRBV28	TRBJ2-1	-
CSVETTHGEKLFF	TGCAGCGTTGAAACGACACACGGCGAAAAACTGTTTTTT	13	-	TRBV29-1	TRBJ1-4	-
CASGLGSTDTQYF	TGTGCCAGCGGCCTTGGTAGCACAGATACGCAGTATTTT	13	-	TRBV28	TRBJ2-3	once
CASSSYRYEQYF	TGCGCCAGCAGCTCCTACCGATACGAGCAGTACTTC	12	-	TRBV5-1	TRBJ2-7	-
CASSLSGAGNEQFF	TGCGCCAGCAGCTTGAGTGGGGCCGGGAATGAGCAGTTCTTC	14	-	TRBV5-1	TRBJ2-1	-
CASSLQGTGTEAFF	TGTGCCAGCAGTCTACAGGGGACGGGAACTGAAGCTTTCTTT	14	TRBD1	TRBV28	TRBJ1-1	-
CASSLFQGASVGYTF	TGTGCCAGCAGTTTATTTCAGGGGGCGTCGGTTGGCTACACCTTC	15	TRBD1	TRBV28	TRBJ1-2	-
CASSTASHTYNEQFF	TGTGCCAGCAGCACTGCTAGCCACACCTACAATGAGCAGTTCTTC	15	-	TRBV7-9	TRBJ2-1	-
CASSYSYGTTYYGYTF	TGTGCCAGCAGTTACTCCTATGGGACTACCTACTATGGCTACACCTTC	16	-	TRBV6-5	TRBJ1-2	-
CASSLFVLAGADEQFF	TGTGCCAGCAGCTTATTTGTGCTAGCGGGAGCCGATGAGCAGTTCTTC	16	TRBD2	TRBV7-2	TRBJ2-1	-
CASSPRGSSNQPQHF	TGTGCCAGCAGTCCGCGGGGGTCAAGCAATCAGCCCCAGCATTTT	15	-	TRBV6-6	TRBJ1-5	-
CASSLVGQGGTEAFF	TGTGCCAGCAGCTTAGTTGGGCAGGGGGGCACTGAAGCTTTCTTT	15	TRBD1	TRBV7-2	TRBJ1-1	-
CASSVFRDINNEQFF	TGTGCCAGCAGCGTATTTCGGGACATCAACAATGAGCAGTTCTTC	15	-	TRBV9	TRBJ2-1	-
CASNKHVGQGKNSPLHF	TGTGCCAGCAACAAACACGTAGGACAGGGCAAGAATTCACCCCTCCACTTT	17	TRBD1	TRBV7-3	TRBJ1-6	-
CASSLSGSSYEQYF	TGCGCCAGCAGTCTTAGCGGGAGCAGTTACGAGCAGTACTTC	14	TRBD2	TRBV5-1	TRBJ2-7	-
CASSEETSGSYEQYF	TGCGCCAGCAGTGAGGAGACTAGCGGGAGCTACGAGCAGTACTTC	15	TRBD2	TRBV10-2	TRBJ2-7	-
CASSIGGSGRRETQYF	TGTGCCAGTAGTATAGGTGGTAGCGGGAGACGGGAGACCCAGTACTTC	16	TRBD2	TRBV19	TRBJ2-5	once
CAWSHYEQYF	TGTGCCTGGAGCCACTACGAGCAGTACTTC	10	-	TRBV30	TRBJ2-7	-
CASSLGPGTGTYEQYF	TGTGCCAGCAGCCTAGGGCCCGGGACAGGGACCTACGAGCAGTACTTC	16	TRBD1	TRBV13	TRBJ2-7	-
CASSLAGGGRGPQETQYF	TGTGCCAGCAGCTTAGCGGGAGGGGGAAGGGGGCCCCAAGAGACCCAGTACTTC	18	-	TRBV11-2	TRBJ2-5	-
CASSPSPPSGSDYEQYF	TGTGCCAGCAGCCCCAGCCCCCCTAGCGGGTCGGATTACGAGCAGTACTTC	17	TRBD2	TRBV7-8	TRBJ2-7	few
CSVEYMVSGGGGNEQFF	TGCAGCGTTGAATATATGGTGTCGGGGGGGGGTGGCAATGAGCAGTTCTTC	17	TRBD2	TRBV29-1	TRBJ2-1	-
CASSTGRGGTQYF	TGTGCCAGCAGCACCGGGAGGGGGGGGACCCAGTACTTC	13	TRBD2	TRBV6-1	TRBJ2-5	-
CASSFSSDSYNEQFF	TGTGCCAGCAGCTTCAGCAGCGACTCCTACAATGAGCAGTTCTTC	15	-	TRBV7-2	TRBJ2-1	-
CASSPAAGGPLMAQHF	TGTGCCAGCTCACCAGCGGCCGGGGGGCCCCTGATGGCCCAGCATTTT	16	-	TRBV18	TRBJ1-5	-
CATSRDLAGSTDTQYF	TGTGCCACCAGCAGAGATCTTGCGGGGAGCACAGATACGCAGTATTTT	16	-	TRBV15	TRBJ2-3	once
CASSLDLRVVAGFSRTGNEQFF	TGCGCCAGCAGCTTGGATTTGAGAGTGGTGGCAGGGTTTTCGAGGACGGGCAATGAGCAGTTCTTC	22	-	TRBV5-1	TRBJ2-1	-
CASSLGASGGAPGSNEQFF	TGTGCCAGCAGCTTAGGGGCTAGCGGGGGGGCCCCAGGGAGCAATGAGCAGTTCTTC	19	TRBD2	TRBV7-3	TRBJ2-1	-
CASSLGGASGSYNEQFF	TGTGCCAGCAGCTTAGGTGGGGCTAGCGGGAGCTACAATGAGCAGTTCTTC	17	TRBD2	TRBV7-8	TRBJ2-1	-
CASSFQDRGTDTQYF	TGCGCCAGCAGCTTTCAGGACAGGGGCACAGATACGCAGTATTTT	15	TRBD1	TRBV5-1	TRBJ2-3	-
CASSYSDRGSGYTF	TGTGCCAGCAGTTACTCTGACAGGGGAAGTGGCTACACCTTC	14	TRBD1	TRBV6-5	TRBJ1-2	-
CASSLSRGLYEQYF	TGTGCCAGCAGCTTGTCGCGGGGTCTCTACGAGCAGTACTTC	14	-	TRBV5-6	TRBJ2-7	-
CAISAGQATNEKLFF	TGTGCCATCAGCGCAGGGCAGGCAACTAATGAAAAACTGTTTTTT	15	-	TRBV10-3	TRBJ1-4	-
CASSLGLAGGSYEQYF	TGTGCCAGCAGCTTGGGGCTAGCGGGGGGCTCCTACGAGCAGTACTTC	16	TRBD2	TRBV5-4	TRBJ2-7	-
CASSLDGSGGVLVNEQFF	TGCGCCAGCAGCTTGGATGGTAGCGGGGGGGTACTAGTAAATGAGCAGTTCTTC	18	TRBD2	TRBV5-1	TRBJ2-1	-
CASRDPGVSDTEAFF	TGTGCCAGCAGGGATCCGGGGGTGTCTGACACTGAAGCTTTCTTT	15	-	TRBV27	TRBJ1-1	-
CASSEARGVGYF	TGTGCCAGCAGTGAAGCCCGGGGTGTCGGATACTTC	12	-	TRBV6-1	TRBJ2-7	-
CASISQAQGGETQYF	TGCGCCAGCATCTCCCAGGCCCAAGGTGGGGAGACCCAGTACTTC	15	-	TRBV5-1	TRBJ2-5	once
CASSTSEMYNEQFF	TGTGCCAGTAGTACTTCCGAGATGTACAATGAGCAGTTCTTC	14	-	TRBV19	TRBJ2-1	-
CASRALAGADEQFF	TGTGCCAGCCGTGCCCTAGCGGGAGCCGATGAGCAGTTCTTC	14	TRBD2	TRBV6-4	TRBJ2-1	-
CAIERGGYNEQFF	TGTGCCATCGAGCGGGGGGGTTACAATGAGCAGTTCTTC	13	TRBD2	TRBV7-9	TRBJ2-1	once
CASSLRSGREPNYGYTF	TGTGCCAGCAGCTTGAGATCGGGGAGGGAGCCGAACTATGGCTACACCTTC	17	-	TRBV7-8	TRBJ1-2	-
CASRTRDNYGYTF	TGTGCCAGCCGGACAAGGGATAACTATGGCTACACCTTC	13	-	TRBV25-1	TRBJ1-2	-
CASSPGQGVGRQFF	TGTGCCAGCAGCCCCGGACAGGGGGTTGGGAGGCAGTTCTTC	14	TRBD1	TRBV7-9	TRBJ2-1	-
CASSSSGGAKTQYF	TGTGCCAGCAGTTCTAGCGGGGGGGCAAAGACCCAGTACTTC	14	TRBD2	TRBV27	TRBJ2-5	-
CASSRDRVSTEAFF	TGTGCCAGCTCCCGGGACAGGGTCTCCACTGAAGCTTTCTTT	14	TRBD1	TRBV18	TRBJ1-1	-
CASSLLDAGAGETQYF	TGCGCCAGCAGCTTGCTGGATGCGGGGGCAGGGGAGACCCAGTACTTC	16	-	TRBV5-1	TRBJ2-5	-
CSVGQAVADTQYF	TGCAGCGTTGGACAGGCCGTCGCAGATACGCAGTATTTT	13	-	TRBV29-1	TRBJ2-3	-
CASSLEDSWGIINAEAFF	TGTGCCAGCAGCTTAGAGGACAGTTGGGGGATTATCAACGCTGAAGCTTTCTTT	18	-	TRBV11-2	TRBJ1-1	few
CASSFSSYNEQFF	TGTGCCAGCAGTTTCAGCTCCTACAATGAGCAGTTCTTC	13	-	TRBV27	TRBJ2-1	-